The clone carrying this T cell receptor beta chain was seen a few times. Germline CDR1 and CDR2: KGHSH and LQKENI. The CDR3 totals 14 residues. Trimming took 2 bases from V and 4 from J; bases not matched to a gene: 3. The data derive from a study of cytotoxic CD8 clonotypes in ibrutinib-treated CLL. Profiled with immunoSEQ multiplex PCR; TCRdb holds only in-frame clones, not every one. The data contain 130,000 or so clones, 77% of them singletons. This specimen was PBMCs, taken after 12 months of ibrutinib treatment. The TCR was taken from a human donor with chronic lymphocytic leukemia. The V gene is TRBV18, the J gene TRBJ2-3, with 7 nucleotides matching TRBD1. CDR3 protein: CASSPDRASDTQYF. In DNA, the CDR3 is TGTGCCAGCTCACCAGACAGGGCATCAGATACGCAGTATTTT.